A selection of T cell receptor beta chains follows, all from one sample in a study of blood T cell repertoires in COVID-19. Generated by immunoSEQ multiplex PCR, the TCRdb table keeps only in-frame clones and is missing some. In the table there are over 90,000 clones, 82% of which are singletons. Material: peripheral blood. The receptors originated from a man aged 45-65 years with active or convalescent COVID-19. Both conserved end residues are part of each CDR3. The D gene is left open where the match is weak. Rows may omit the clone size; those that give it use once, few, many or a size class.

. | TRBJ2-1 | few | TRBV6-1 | TGTGCCAGCAGTGATCTCAGGGACTACAATGAGCAGTTCTTC | CASSDLRDYNEQFF
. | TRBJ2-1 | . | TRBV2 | TGTGCCAGCAGACAACTACCGGGACAAGTCTACAATGAGCAGTTCTTC | CASRQLPGQVYNEQFF
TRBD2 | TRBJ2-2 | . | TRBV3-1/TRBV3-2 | TGTGCCAGCAGCCCGCTAAGGACTAGCGGGGGCACCGGGGAGCTGTTTTTT | CASSPLRTSGGTGELFF
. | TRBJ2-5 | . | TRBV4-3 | TGCGCCAGCAGCCAAGGGCCGGGTGCAGAGACCCAGTACTTC | CASSQGPGAETQYF
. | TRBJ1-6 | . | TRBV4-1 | TGCGCCAGCAGCCAAGTATCCGGAAGACAGGAACGAAATTCACCCCTCCACTTT | CASSQVSGRQERNSPLHF
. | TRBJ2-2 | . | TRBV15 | TGTGCCACCAGCAGGAATCAGGGGTTCACCGGGGAGCTGTTTTTT | CATSRNQGFTGELFF
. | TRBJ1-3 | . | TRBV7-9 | TGTGCCAGCAGCTTAGCGGAGGCGATCTCTGGAAACACCATATATTTT | CASSLAEAISGNTIYF
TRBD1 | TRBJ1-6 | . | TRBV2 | TGTGCCAGCAGTTTCACCGGGACAGAAAATTCACCCCTCCACTTT | CASSFTGTENSPLHF
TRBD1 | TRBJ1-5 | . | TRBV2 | TGTGCCAGCAGTGGTGGTAGGGGGCAGGGTCAGCCCCAGCATTTT | CASSGGRGQGQPQHF
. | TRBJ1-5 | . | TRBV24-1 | TGTGCCACCAGTGATCAGGGGATGAGCAATCAGCCCCAGCATTTT | CATSDQGMSNQPQHF
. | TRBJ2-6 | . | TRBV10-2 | TGCGCCAGCAGCTCCGGCCCGAGGTCTGGGGCCAACGTCCTGACTTTC | CASSSGPRSGANVLTF
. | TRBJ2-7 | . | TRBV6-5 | TGTGCCAGCAGTTACTCATACAGTTCCTACGAGCAGTACTTC | CASSYSYSSYEQYF
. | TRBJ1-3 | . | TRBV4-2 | TGTGCCAGCAGCCAAGGGTCTTACAGAACTGGAAACACCATATATTTT | CASSQGSYRTGNTIYF
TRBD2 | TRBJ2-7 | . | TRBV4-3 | TGCGCCAGCAGCCAAGGGTTCAAGCGGGGGGGTTCTAATAGGTACGAGCAGTACTTC | CASSQGFKRGGSNRYEQYF
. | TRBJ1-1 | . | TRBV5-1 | TGCGCCAGCAGCGCAGGGACACTTGAAGCTTTCTTT | CASSAGTLEAFF
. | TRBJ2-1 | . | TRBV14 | TGTGCCAGCAGCCAAGAGCAACAGTGGCACAATGAGCAGTTCTTC | CASSQEQQWHNEQFF
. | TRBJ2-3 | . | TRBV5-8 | TGTGCCAGCAGGCTCGTCGCGAGCACAGATACGCAGTATTTT | CASRLVASTDTQYF
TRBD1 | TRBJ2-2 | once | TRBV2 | TGTGCCAGCAAGACCCAGGGGGCAGGCACCGGGGAGCTGTTTTTT | CASKTQGAGTGELFF
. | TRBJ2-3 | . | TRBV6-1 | TGTGCCAGCAGTGAGGGGGCTAGCACAGATACGCAGTATTTT | CASSEGASTDTQYF
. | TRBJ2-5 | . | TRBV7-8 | TGTGCCAGCAGCTTACGGCGAGGGCGGGAGACCCAGTACTTC | CASSLRRGRETQYF
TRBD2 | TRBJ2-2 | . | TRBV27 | TGTGCCAGCAGTCGGGGGGGGAACACCGGGGAGCTGTTTTTT | CASSRGGNTGELFF
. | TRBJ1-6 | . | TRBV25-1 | TGTGCCAGCAGTTGGCAGAATTCACCCCTCCACTTT | CASSWQNSPLHF
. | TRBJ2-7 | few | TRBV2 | TGTGCCAGCAGTGGAGACAGTCGGGAGCAGTACTTC | CASSGDSREQYF
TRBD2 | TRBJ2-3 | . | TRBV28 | TGTGCCAGCAGTTTGGCGGGAGTAGTGAGGAGCGCAGATACGCAGTATTTT | CASSLAGVVRSADTQYF
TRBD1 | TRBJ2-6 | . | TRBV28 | TGTGCCAGCAGCTCAGGACAGGGGGCAGCTGGGGCCAACGTCCTGACTTTC | CASSSGQGAAGANVLTF
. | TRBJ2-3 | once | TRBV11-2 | TGTGCCAGCAGCTTAGTCAGGAGACAGACAGATACGCAGTATTTT | CASSLVRRQTDTQYF